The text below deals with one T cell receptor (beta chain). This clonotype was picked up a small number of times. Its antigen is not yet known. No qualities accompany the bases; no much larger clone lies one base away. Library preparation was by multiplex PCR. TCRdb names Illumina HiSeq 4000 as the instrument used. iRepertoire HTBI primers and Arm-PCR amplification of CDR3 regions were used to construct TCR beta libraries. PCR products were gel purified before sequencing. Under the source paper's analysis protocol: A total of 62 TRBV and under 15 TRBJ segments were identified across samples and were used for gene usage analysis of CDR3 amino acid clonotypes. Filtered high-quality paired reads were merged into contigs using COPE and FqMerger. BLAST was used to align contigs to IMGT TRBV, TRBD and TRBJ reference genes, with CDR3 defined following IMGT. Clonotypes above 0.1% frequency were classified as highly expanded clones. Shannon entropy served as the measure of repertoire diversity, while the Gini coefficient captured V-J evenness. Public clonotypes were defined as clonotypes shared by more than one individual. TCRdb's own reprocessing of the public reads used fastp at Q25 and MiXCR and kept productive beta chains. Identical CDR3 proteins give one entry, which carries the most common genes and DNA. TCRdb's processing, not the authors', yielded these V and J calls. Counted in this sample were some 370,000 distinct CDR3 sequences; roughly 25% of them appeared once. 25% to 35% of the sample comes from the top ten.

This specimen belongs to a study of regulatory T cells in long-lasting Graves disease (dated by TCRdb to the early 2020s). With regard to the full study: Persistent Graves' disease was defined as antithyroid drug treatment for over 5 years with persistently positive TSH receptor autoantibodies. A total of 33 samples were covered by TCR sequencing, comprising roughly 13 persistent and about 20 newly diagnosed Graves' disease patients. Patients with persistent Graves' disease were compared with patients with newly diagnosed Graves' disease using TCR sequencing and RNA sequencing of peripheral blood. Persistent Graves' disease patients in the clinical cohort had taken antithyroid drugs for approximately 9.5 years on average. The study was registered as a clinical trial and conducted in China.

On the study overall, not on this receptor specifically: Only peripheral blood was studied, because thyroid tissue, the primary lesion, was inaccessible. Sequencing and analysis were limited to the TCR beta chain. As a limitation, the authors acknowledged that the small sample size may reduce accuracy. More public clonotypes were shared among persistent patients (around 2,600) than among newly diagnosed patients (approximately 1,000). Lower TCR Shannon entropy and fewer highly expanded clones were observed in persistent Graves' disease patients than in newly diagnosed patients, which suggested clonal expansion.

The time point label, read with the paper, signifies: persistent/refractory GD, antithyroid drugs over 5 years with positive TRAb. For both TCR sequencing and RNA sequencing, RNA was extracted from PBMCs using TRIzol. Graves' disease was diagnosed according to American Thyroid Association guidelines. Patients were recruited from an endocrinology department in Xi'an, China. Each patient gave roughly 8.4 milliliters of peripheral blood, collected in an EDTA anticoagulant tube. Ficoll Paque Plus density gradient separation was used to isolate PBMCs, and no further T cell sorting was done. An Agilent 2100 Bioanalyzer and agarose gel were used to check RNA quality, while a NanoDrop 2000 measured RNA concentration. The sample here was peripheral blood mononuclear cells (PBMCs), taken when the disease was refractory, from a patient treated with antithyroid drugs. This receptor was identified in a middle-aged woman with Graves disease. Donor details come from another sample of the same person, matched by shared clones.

Here is the DNA: TGTGCCATCACCCTAAGGGAGGGTACCGGGGAGCTGTTTTTT. Its translation reads: CAITLREGTGELFF. Recombination connected TRBV10-3 to TRBJ2-2, and 7 junction bases match TRBD2. There are 14 amino acids in the CDR3, from cysteine to phenylalanine inclusive. Here the CDR3 DNA is all that survives: 42 bases in frame from base 1. Ends trimmed: V by 7 bases, J by 5 bases; bases unmatched to a gene: 7. According to the germline V gene, CDR1 reads ENHRY and CDR2 reads SYGVKD.